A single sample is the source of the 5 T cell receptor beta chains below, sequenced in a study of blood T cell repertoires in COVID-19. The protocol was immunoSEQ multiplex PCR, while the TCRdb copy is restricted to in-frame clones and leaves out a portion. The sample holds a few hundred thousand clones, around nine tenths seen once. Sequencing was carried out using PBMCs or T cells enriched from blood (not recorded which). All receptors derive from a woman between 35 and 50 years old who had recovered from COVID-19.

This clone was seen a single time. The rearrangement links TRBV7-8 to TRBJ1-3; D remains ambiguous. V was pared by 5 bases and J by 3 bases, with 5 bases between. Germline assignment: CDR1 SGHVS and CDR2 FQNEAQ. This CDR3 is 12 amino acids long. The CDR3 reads CASSPVGNTIYF. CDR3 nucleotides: TGTGCCAGCAGCCCGGTTGGAAACACCATATATTTT.

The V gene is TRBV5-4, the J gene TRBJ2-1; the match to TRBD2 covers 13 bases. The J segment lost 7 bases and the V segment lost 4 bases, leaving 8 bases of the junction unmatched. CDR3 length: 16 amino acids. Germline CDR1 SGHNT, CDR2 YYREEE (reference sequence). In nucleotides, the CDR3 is TGTGCCAGCAGCCCCGGACTAGCGGGAGCATTAAATGAGCAGTTCTTC. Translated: CASSPGLAGALNEQFF.

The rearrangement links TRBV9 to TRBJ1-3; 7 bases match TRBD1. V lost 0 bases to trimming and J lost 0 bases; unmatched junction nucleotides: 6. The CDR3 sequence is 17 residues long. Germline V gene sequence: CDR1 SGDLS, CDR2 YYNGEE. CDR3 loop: CASSVGGTDASGNTIYF. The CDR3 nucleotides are TGTGCCAGCAGCGTAGGAGGGACAGATGCCTCTGGAAACACCATATATTTT.

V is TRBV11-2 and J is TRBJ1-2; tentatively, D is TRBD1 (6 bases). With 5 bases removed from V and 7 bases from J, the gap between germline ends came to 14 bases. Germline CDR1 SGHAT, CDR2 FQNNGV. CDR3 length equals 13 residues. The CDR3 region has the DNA TGTGCCAGCAGCCTGGCGGGGGCCGGTGGCTACACCTTC. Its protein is CASSLAGAGGYTF.

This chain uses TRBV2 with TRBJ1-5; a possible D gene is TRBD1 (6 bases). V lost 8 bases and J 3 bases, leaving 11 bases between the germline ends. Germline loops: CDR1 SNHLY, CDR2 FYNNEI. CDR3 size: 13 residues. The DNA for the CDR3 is TGTGCCAGCGGTTGGACAGACAATCAGCCCCAGCATTTT. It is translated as CASGWTDNQPQHF. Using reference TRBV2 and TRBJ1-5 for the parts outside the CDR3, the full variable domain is EPEVTQTPSHQVTQMGQEVILRCVPISNHLYFYWYRQILGQKVEFLVSFYNNEISEKSEIFDDQFSVERPDGSNFTLKIRSTKLEDSAMYFCASGWTDNQPQHFGDGTRLSIL.